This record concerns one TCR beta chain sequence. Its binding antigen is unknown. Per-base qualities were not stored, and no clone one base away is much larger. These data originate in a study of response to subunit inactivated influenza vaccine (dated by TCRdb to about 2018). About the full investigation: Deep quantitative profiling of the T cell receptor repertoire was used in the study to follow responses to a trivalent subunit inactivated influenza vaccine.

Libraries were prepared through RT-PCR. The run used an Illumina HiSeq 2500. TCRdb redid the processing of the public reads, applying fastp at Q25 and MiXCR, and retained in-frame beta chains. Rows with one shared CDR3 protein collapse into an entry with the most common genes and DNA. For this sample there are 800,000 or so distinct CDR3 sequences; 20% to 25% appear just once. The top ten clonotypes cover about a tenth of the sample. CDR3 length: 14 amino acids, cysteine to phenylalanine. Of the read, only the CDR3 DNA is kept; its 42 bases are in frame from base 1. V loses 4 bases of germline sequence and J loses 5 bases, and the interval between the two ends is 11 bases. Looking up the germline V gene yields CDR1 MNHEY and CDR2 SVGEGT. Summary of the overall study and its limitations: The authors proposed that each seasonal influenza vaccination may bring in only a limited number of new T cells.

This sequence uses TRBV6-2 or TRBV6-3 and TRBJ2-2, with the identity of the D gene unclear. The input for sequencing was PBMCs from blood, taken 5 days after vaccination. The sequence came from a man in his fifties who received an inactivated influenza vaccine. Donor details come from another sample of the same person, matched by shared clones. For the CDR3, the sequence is CASSWVSSTGELFF. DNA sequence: TGTGCCAGCAGTTGGGTCTCCTCAACCGGGGAGCTGTTTTTT.